The table lists the clone carrying this TCR beta chain with a few counts. The target antigen is unknown. A sample-barcoded 5' primer and a J-beta primer mix were used in a second PCR of about 7 to 12 cycles. Each cDNA molecule was tagged by a template-switch adaptor that had 12 random nucleotides. Each single sample gave us at least 2.5 million CDR3-containing paired-end reads. TCRdb passed the 5' RACE reads through MiXCR, listing each CDR3 protein once. The sample lists roughly 2 million distinct CDR3 sequences, about 50% seen once, with approximately 2% in the top ten. Extractions gave at least 5.5 micrograms of total RNA per sample. The germline gives CDR1 SGHTA, CDR2 FQGNSA. This CDR3 spans 12 amino acids. The V and J ends lost 2 bases and 8 bases respectively, with 7 bases between them. This sample is part of a study of blood T cells in healthy people across ages. Study-level points and caveats: Roughly linearly, TCR beta diversity per million T cells fell as age increased.

Sequencing was done on a sample of blood. The TCR was taken from a woman in her 40s in good health. The V gene is TRBV7-2, the J gene TRBJ1-5; D not resolved. In DNA, the CDR3 is TGTGCCAGCAGCTTATATCCTGAGCCCCAGCATTTT. It codes for CASSLYPEPQHF.